What follows are 21 T cell receptor beta chains derived from one specimen sequenced in a study of cytotoxic CD8 clonotypes in ibrutinib-treated CLL. The repertoire was sequenced with immunoSEQ multiplex PCR; TCRdb's copy has only in-frame clones and lacks some. The repertoire has hundreds of thousands of clones, more than 65% of them found once; the top ten carry roughly 7%. Source: PBMCs, taken before ibrutinib treatment. The receptor set was obtained from a human donor with chronic lymphocytic leukemia.

This rearrangement joins TRBV4-3 to TRBJ2-5, with 7 positions matching TRBD2. Germline V gene sequence: CDR1 LGHNA, CDR2 YSLEER. The CDR3 has 16 amino acids. Trimming cost V 2 bases and J 5 bases; bases outside gene matches: 11. The DNA for the CDR3 is TGCGCCAGCAGCCAACCCGGACTTGGTAGCGGGGAGACCCAGTACTTC. Translating gives CASSQPGLGSGETQYF.

The chain recombines TRBV11-2 with TRBJ1-1, with D possibly TRBD1 on 5 matching bases. CDR3 length: 15 residues. Looked up from germline, CDR1 is SGHAT and CDR2 is FQNNGV. V dropped 3 bases and J dropped 7 bases, with 18 bases sitting between them. The CDR3 DNA follows: TGTGCCAGCAGCTTGTGGCAGGGAGAAATAGGTGAAGCTTTCTTT. Translated: CASSLWQGEIGEAFF.

V usage is TRBV11-2 and J usage is TRBJ2-3, with TRBD2 as a possible D gene (6 bases). V lost 8 bases, J lost 0 bases, and 15 bases lay in between. Germline V CDR1 and CDR2: SGHAT, FQNNGV. CDR3 length: 15 residues. CDR3: CASPGGPVSTDTQYF. In DNA, the CDR3 is TGTGCCAGCCCCGGAGGGCCGGTAAGCACAGATACGCAGTATTTT.

In this sample, this clone turned up once. The V gene is TRBV2, the J gene TRBJ1-1, with TRBD1 matching 9 bases. CDR3 length equals 13 residues. Germline V CDR1 and CDR2: SNHLY, FYNNEI. With V trimmed by 10 bases and J by 7 bases, 10 bases remained unmatched. The CDR3 nucleotides read TGTGCCACTCAACCGGACAGGGGAGGTGAAGCTTTCTTT. Translating it yields CATQPDRGGEAFF.

The genes are TRBV7-9 and TRBJ2-1; D uncertain. The V and J ends lost 1 base and 5 bases respectively, with 12 bases between them. CDR3 size: 15 residues. CDR1 is SEHNR, CDR2 FQNEAQ, per germline (reference sequence). The CDR3, as DNA: TGTGCCAGCAGCTTAGTGCGTGGTTGGAACAATGAGCAGTTCTTC. This sequence encodes CASSLVRGWNNEQFF. The whole variable domain, filled in from reference TRBV7-9 and TRBJ2-1, reads DTGVSQNPRHKITKRGQNVTFRCDPISEHNRLYWYRQTLGQGPEFLTYFQNEAQLEKSRLLSDRFSAERPKGSFSTLEIQRTEQGDSAMYLCASSLVRGWNNEQFFGPGTRLTVL.

The chain recombines TRBV9 with TRBJ2-3; TRBD1 is a possible D gene (6 bases). The V and J ends lost 0 bases and 6 bases respectively, with 17 bases between them. CDR1 SGDLS and CDR2 YYNGEE come from the germline V gene. The CDR3 consists of 16 residues. CDR3 sequence reads: CASSVGSPLGQDTQYF. CDR3 bases: TGTGCCAGCAGCGTAGGATCCCCACTAGGACAGGATACGCAGTATTTT.

The table lists this clone with a few counts. The chain is built from TRBV2 and TRBJ1-1; D is unresolved. Trimming cost V 4 bases and J 1 base, with 7 bases left between them. The CDR3 sequence is 13 residues long. Germline values: CDR1 SNHLY, CDR2 FYNNEI. CDR3 coding DNA: TGTGCCAGCAGTGTGGCGGGGAACACTGAAGCTTTCTTT. It yields the protein CASSVAGNTEAFF.

The V gene is TRBV19, the J gene TRBJ1-3; weak D call: TRBD1 (5 bases). Trimming removed 7 bases from V and 9 bases from J, with 19 bases in between. Germline CDR1 and CDR2: LNHDA and SQIVND (reference sequence). CDR3 length: 14 residues. CDR3 loop: CASTLFGTESTIYF. The CDR3 region has the DNA TGTGCCAGTACACTCTTCGGGACCGAGAGCACCATATATTTT.

The chain recombines TRBV5-1 with TRBJ2-1, with 8 bases lining up with TRBD2. CDR1 and CDR2 (germline): SGHRS, YFSETQ. V shed 4 bases and J 2 bases; nucleotides not matched to a gene: 11. The CDR3 totals 17 residues. This CDR3 is CASSPRTSRATYNEQFF. DNA for the CDR3: TGCGCCAGCAGCCCTCGGACTAGCCGGGCTACCTACAATGAGCAGTTCTTC.

This chain uses TRBV28 with TRBJ2-6; weak D call: TRBD1 (5 bases). V was cut by 6 bases and J by 0 bases, with 15 bases left in between. CDR1 and CDR2 (germline): MDHEN, SYDVKM. This CDR3 is 17 amino acids long. DNA for the CDR3: TGTGCCAGCAGCCCTGTGCAGGGCTTCTCTGGGGCCAACGTCCTGACTTTC. Its protein product is CASSPVQGFSGANVLTF.

CDR3 amino acids: CASSPTNNEQFF. CDR3 sequence (DNA): TGTGCCAGCAGTCCAACTAACAATGAGCAGTTCTTC. This chain uses TRBV2 with TRBJ2-1, with D unclear. CDR1 and CDR2 from the germline V gene are SNHLY and FYNNEI. The CDR3 covers 12 residues. The V gene lost 5 bases and the J gene lost 5 bases, with 7 bases spanning the gap.

J is TRBJ1-2 and V is TRBV5-4; TRBD1 is a possible D gene (6 bases). The CDR3 runs 15 residues. The germline gives CDR1 SGHNT, CDR2 YYREEE (reference sequence). The V gene lost 2 bases and the J gene lost 3 bases, with 14 bases spanning the gap. CDR3 bases: TGTGCCAGCAGCTTTCGGGGGGCCCCCTACTATGGCTACACCTTC. Translating it yields CASSFRGAPYYGYTF.

The V and J genes are TRBV19 and TRBJ2-5; D is possibly TRBD1 (6 bases). Germline CDR1 reads LNHDA; CDR2 reads SQIVND (reference sequence). The V and J ends lost 6 bases and 5 bases respectively, with 25 bases between them. The CDR3 loop spans 17 amino acids. The CDR3, as DNA: TGTGCCAGTAGCCCAGCGCCAGGGGACGGGCCGGCGGAGACCCAGTACTTC. The encoded protein is CASSPAPGDGPAETQYF.

The rearrangement links TRBV6-5 to TRBJ2-3, with D possibly being TRBD2 (5 bases). The ends were cut back, 0 bases at V and 6 bases at J, with 7 bases in the middle. This CDR3 is 13 amino acids long. From germline, CDR1 is MNHEY and CDR2 SVGAGI. The CDR3 reads CASSYSSGDTQYF. In DNA form, the CDR3 reads TGTGCCAGCAGTTACTCGTCGGGGGATACGCAGTATTTT.

Details on this clone: Additional DNA sequences in this sample encode the identical CDR3. The chain joins TRBV7-9 to TRBJ2-7, with D unresolved. Looked up from germline, CDR1 is SEHNR and CDR2 is FQNEAQ (reference sequence). Trimming shortened V by 1 base and J by 4 bases, and 11 bases separated the two germline ends. This CDR3 is built from 14 residues. CDR3 coding DNA: TGTGCCAGCAGCTTAGGCGGCACCTCGTACGAGCAGTACTTC. This gives the protein CASSLGGTSYEQYF.

This chain links TRBV5-1 with TRBJ2-7, with D tentatively TRBD1 (6 bases). Germline values: CDR1 SGHRS, CDR2 YFSETQ. Trimming took off 0 bases at V and 3 bases at J, with 16 bases between the two ends. The CDR3 contains 16 residues. CDR3 DNA: TGCGCCAGCAGCTTGGGGCAACAGGGTGCGGGCTACGAGCAGTACTTC. It yields the protein CASSLGQQGAGYEQYF.

The genes are TRBV7-9 and TRBJ2-7, with a possible D match to TRBD1 (6 bases). Trimming took 5 bases from V and 0 from J, leaving 17 bases between them. The CDR3 totals 16 residues. Germline V CDR1 and CDR2: SEHNR, FQNEAQ (reference sequence). The CDR3 DNA reads as TGTGCCAGCAGCACCCGGGACATTCAAACCTCCTACGAGCAGTACTTC. Encoded protein: CASSTRDIQTSYEQYF.

The rearrangement joins TRBV5-4 to TRBJ1-1, with TRBD1 matching over 8 bases. Trimming removed 4 bases from V and 0 bases from J; junction bases left unmatched: 8. The CDR3 length is 16 residues. Germline CDR1 and CDR2: SGHNT and YYREEE (reference sequence). The CDR3 DNA reads as TGTGCCAGCAGCCGGGACAGGTTTACCATGAACACTGAAGCTTTCTTT. Translation gives CASSRDRFTMNTEAFF.

V usage is TRBV27 and J usage is TRBJ2-5; the match to TRBD2 covers 13 bases. The CDR3 spans 16 residues. Germline V gives CDR1 MNHEY, CDR2 SMNVEV (reference sequence). J lost 5 bases, V lost 5 bases, and 8 bases had no gene match. The CDR3 DNA reads as TGTGCCAGCAGTCAGGGACTAGCGGGACTGTCGGAGACCCAGTACTTC. As protein: CASSQGLAGLSETQYF.

The V gene is TRBV6-5, the J gene TRBJ2-1; 8 bases align to TRBD1. Germline-derived CDR1 and CDR2 are MNHEY and SVGAGI. V lost 4 bases, J lost 3 bases, and 5 bases stayed unmatched. This CDR3 is 15 amino acids long. The CDR3 nucleotides read TGTGCCAGCAGTTTAACAGGGGGTCTCTACAATGAGCAGTTCTTC. This sequence encodes CASSLTGGLYNEQFF.

The rearrangement links TRBV7-6 to TRBJ2-5, with a tentative D call TRBD2 (6 bases). Germline V gene sequence: CDR1 SGHVS, CDR2 FNYEAQ. V shed 1 base and J shed 1 base, with 16 bases lying between them. The CDR3 is 17 amino acids. The CDR3 DNA follows: TGTGCCAGCAGCTTAGTATTCGGGGGAAGGAGCCAAGAGACCCAGTACTTC. It translates to CASSLVFGGRSQETQYF.